This is a list of T cell receptor beta chains from one sample in a study of blood T cells in healthy people across ages. TCRdb re-called the 5' RACE reads through MiXCR, storing one row per CDR3 protein. The data contain about 970,000 distinct CDR3 sequences, about 51% of them singletons. The sample consisted of blood. The receptors derive from a woman aged 55-69 years in good health. The CDR3 runs from the conserved cysteine through the conserved F or W. A D gene is named only where the DNA matches it firmly. Size is omitted from some rows. Given values are once, few, many or a class for expanded clones.

clone size	V gene	D gene	J gene	CDR3 DNA	CDR3 protein
NA	TRBV7-9	TRBD2	TRBJ2-1	TGTGCCAGCACCTTACTAGCGGTCTACAATGAGCAGTTCTTC	CASTLLAVYNEQFF
NA	TRBV24-1	TRBD1	TRBJ1-5	TGTGCCACCAGTGACTCCGGGACAGGGGATCAGCCCCAGCATTTT	CATSDSGTGDQPQHF
NA	TRBV7-2	NA	TRBJ2-5	TGTGCCAGCAGCTTAGGGTACAGAAGGCCACAAGAGACCCAGTACTTC	CASSLGYRRPQETQYF
NA	TRBV20-1	TRBD1	TRBJ1-5	TGCAGTGCTAGGCCCCCAGGGACAGGATTCTATAGCAATCAGCCCCAGCATTTT	CSARPPGTGFYSNQPQHF
NA	TRBV20-1	TRBD2	TRBJ2-7	TGCAGTGCTAGAGACCTCGGCAAGGCTAGCGGGAGGATCCAGTACTTC	CSARDLGKASGRIQYF
NA	TRBV25-1	NA	TRBJ1-6	TGTGTCAGCAGAGGACAGAATGAGTATAATTCACCCCTCCACTTT	CVSRGQNEYNSPLHF
few	TRBV4-1	NA	TRBJ2-7	TGCGCCAGCAGCCAATCCTCCTTGGAGCAGTACTTC	CASSQSSLEQYF
NA	TRBV11-2	NA	TRBJ2-3	TGTGCCAGCAGCGGATCCTATAATCCCCGACCAGATACGCAGTATTTT	CASSGSYNPRPDTQYF
few	TRBV29-1	TRBD2	TRBJ2-5	TGCAGCGTTCTCCCTGCGGGGGGCTACCAAGAGACCCAGTACTTC	CSVLPAGGYQETQYF
few	TRBV5-1	NA	TRBJ2-7	TGCGCCAGCAGCTTGGTTGCGTTTTTCGGGTCCTACGAGCAGTACTTC	CASSLVAFFGSYEQYF
NA	TRBV7-9	TRBD1	TRBJ1-2	TGTGCCAGCATCCAAGCACAGGGGGTAAACTATGGCTACACCTTC	CASIQAQGVNYGYTF
NA	TRBV7-8	TRBD2	TRBJ2-5	TGTACCAGCAGCGTTAGCGGGCAAAGTCTCTCGCCTCGTAATCAAGAGACCCAGTACTTC	CTSSVSGQSLSPRNQETQYF
NA	TRBV20-1	NA	TRBJ2-5	TGCAGTGCTAGGGATCGACTCCGCCAAGAGACCCAGTACTTC	CSARDRLRQETQYF
few	TRBV18	NA	TRBJ2-6	TGTGCCAGCTCGGATCGCCGGACTACTGGGGCCAACGTCCTGACTTTC	CASSDRRTTGANVLTF
few	TRBV6-5	TRBD2	TRBJ2-7	TGTGCCAGCAGCAAAACCGGGACTAGCTCCTACGAGCAGTACTTC	CASSKTGTSSYEQYF
few	TRBV4-1	NA	TRBJ1-4	TGCGCCAGCAGCCAAGGCAGGGGCCCTAATGAAAAACTGTTTTTT	CASSQGRGPNEKLFF
NA	TRBV20-1	TRBD1	TRBJ2-3	TGCAGTGCCCGGGGAACAGGGGCCCTTTACACAGATACGCAGTATTTT	CSARGTGALYTDTQYF
NA	TRBV11-2	TRBD2	TRBJ2-5	TGTGCCAGCAGCATAGGGACTAGCGGGATGGGGGAGCAGTACTTC	CASSIGTSGMGEQYF
few	TRBV7-8	TRBD2	TRBJ2-3	TGTGCCAGCAGCTTAGGACTCGCGGGAGGGATTTTCACAGATACGCAGTATTTT	CASSLGLAGGIFTDTQYF
NA	TRBV30	NA	TRBJ2-1	TGTGCCTGGAGTCATCTGAACAATGAGCAGTTCTTC	CAWSHLNNEQFF
NA	TRBV20-1	TRBD1	TRBJ2-3	TGCAGTGCTAAACGACAGGGCCCCAGGGGTACGCAGTATTTT	CSAKRQGPRGTQYF
few	TRBV12-3/TRBV12-4	NA	TRBJ2-3	TGTGCCAGCAGGAGAGCGGGCACAGATACGCAGTATTTT	CASRRAGTDTQYF
NA	TRBV7-2	NA	TRBJ2-7	TGTGCCAGCAGGCCAGCCGGTAGCTTTCCCCCCTACGAGCAGTACTTC	CASRPAGSFPPYEQYF